This T cell receptor (beta chain) appears in the sequencing data of a study of blood T cell repertoires in COVID-19. Study background: T cells, B-cell-depleted T cells, or PBMCs supplied cDNA or gDNA.

Germline CDR1 reads SGHTA; CDR2 reads FQGNSA. With 2 bases removed from V and 7 bases from J, the gap between germline ends came to 5 bases. CDR3 length: 11 amino acids. Sequencing was performed with immunoSEQ multiplex PCR; in TCRdb, only in-frame clones are kept and a portion is missing. The table shows about 180,000 clones, with 80% occurring only once. The chain has TRBV7-2 and TRBJ2-5; D unclear. This TCR derives from a man between 65 and 85 years old with active or convalescent COVID-19. What was sequenced was peripheral blood. CDR3 loop: CASSLRATQYF. The CDR3 DNA is TGTGCCAGCAGCTTACGAGCGACCCAGTACTTC.